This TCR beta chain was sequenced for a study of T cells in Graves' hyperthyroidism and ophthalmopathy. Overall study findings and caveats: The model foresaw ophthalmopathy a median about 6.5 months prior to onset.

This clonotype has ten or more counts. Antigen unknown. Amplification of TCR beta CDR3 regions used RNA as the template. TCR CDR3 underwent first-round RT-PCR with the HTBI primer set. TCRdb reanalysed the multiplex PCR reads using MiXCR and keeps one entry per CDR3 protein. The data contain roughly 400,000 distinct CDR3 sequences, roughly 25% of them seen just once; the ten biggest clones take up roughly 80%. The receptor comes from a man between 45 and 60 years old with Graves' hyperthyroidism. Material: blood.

The CDR3 sequence is CASSQEASGSRRFF. Written as DNA, the CDR3 is TGTGCCAGCAGCCAAGAGGCTAGCGGAAGCCGGCGGTTCTTC. The rearrangement uses TRBV2 and TRBJ2-1, with 7 bases matching TRBD2. The CDR3 is 14 amino acids. CDR1 and CDR2 (germline): SNHLY, FYNNEI. The ends lost 6 bases at V and 15 bases at J; junction bases unmatched: 17.